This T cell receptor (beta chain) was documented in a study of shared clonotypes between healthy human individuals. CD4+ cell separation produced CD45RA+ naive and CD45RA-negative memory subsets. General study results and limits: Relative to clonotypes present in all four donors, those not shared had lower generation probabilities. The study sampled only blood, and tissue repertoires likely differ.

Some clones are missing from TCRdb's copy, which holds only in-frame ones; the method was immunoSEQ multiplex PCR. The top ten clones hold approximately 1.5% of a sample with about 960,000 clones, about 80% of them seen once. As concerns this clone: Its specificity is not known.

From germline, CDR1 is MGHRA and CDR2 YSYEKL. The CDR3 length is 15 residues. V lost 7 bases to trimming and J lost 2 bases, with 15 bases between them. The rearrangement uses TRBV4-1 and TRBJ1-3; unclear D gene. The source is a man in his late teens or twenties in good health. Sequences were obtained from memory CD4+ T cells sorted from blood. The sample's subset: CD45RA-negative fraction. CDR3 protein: CASNPTPGTGNTIYF. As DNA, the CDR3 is TGCGCCAGCAACCCCACACCCGGGACTGGAAACACCATATATTTT.